One T cell receptor beta chain is described in this entry. This clonotype was counted only a few times. Its specific antigen is unknown. No base quality values were provided; no much bigger clone lies one nucleotide off. The source of the sample is a study of response to subunit inactivated influenza vaccine (dated by TCRdb to the late 2010s). At the level of the whole study: Deep quantitative T cell receptor repertoire profiling was used in the study to track responses to a trivalent subunit inactivated influenza vaccine.

Preparation of the library involved RT-PCR. The sequencer was an Illumina HiSeq 2500. TCRdb reprocessing: public reads trimmed at Q25 with fastp, clones called with MiXCR, in-frame beta chains kept. Every CDR3 protein is listed once, alongside the most common genes and DNA of its rows. The sample has approximately 530,000 distinct CDR3 sequences on record, approximately 7.7% of them singletons. In total, the top ten clones hold approximately 14% of the sample. According to the germline V gene, CDR1 reads KGHSH and CDR2 reads LQKENI. The CDR3 starts with the cysteine, ends with the phenylalanine, and has 16 residues. The sequence is cut down to CDR3 DNA, 48 bases in frame from base 1. Here V drops 3 bases and J drops 0 bases, and the junction holds 7 bases not matched to any gene. Results and caveats for the whole study, not just this receptor: The authors proposed that each seasonal influenza vaccination may bring in only a limited number of new T cells.

Recombination linked TRBV18 to TRBJ2-7, with 8 middle bases fitting TRBD1. The TCR was taken from a man aged 50 to 69 who received an inactivated influenza vaccine. Donor details come from another sample of the same person, matched by shared clones. The input for sequencing was PBMCs from blood, taken around 2 years after vaccination. The sequenced DNA is TGTGCCAGCTCACCCTACCGGGACAGGAACTCCTACGAGCAGTACTTC. Translated, this is CASSPYRDRNSYEQYF.